This T cell receptor beta chain originates from a study of control samples from healthy donors and cancer patients. This clone has only a few counts. The data were produced by immunoSEQ multiplex PCR, yet TCRdb's version contains in-frame clones alone and is incomplete. The table includes around 51,000 clones, over 70% detected once. Germline-derived CDR1 and CDR2 are SGHTA and FQGNSA. With 1 base removed from V and 1 base from J, the gap between germline ends came to 11 bases. This CDR3 is built from 16 residues. The chain combines TRBV7-2 with TRBJ1-5; TRBD1 is a possible D gene (6 bases). The receptor's source is an older man in good health. The sequenced sample consisted of blood. DNA of the CDR3: TGTGCCAGCAGCTTAGTAGGGGGTAGGAGCAATCAGCCCCAGCATTTT. Encoded protein: CASSLVGGRSNQPQHF.